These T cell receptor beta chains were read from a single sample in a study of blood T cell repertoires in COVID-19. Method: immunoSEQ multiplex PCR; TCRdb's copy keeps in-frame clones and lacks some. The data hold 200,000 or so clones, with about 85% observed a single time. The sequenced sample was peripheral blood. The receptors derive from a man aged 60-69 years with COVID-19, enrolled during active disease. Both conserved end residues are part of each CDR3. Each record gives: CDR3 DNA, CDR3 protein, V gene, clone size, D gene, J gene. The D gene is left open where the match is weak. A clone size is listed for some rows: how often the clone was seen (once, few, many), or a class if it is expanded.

cdr3_nt: TGTGCCAGCAGCTTGGGGGGCCCGGCGGTGCGGGGGACTGAAGCTTTCTTT
cdr3_aa: CASSLGGPAVRGTEAFF
v_call: TRBV5-4
clone_size: -
d_call: -
j_call: TRBJ1-1

cdr3_nt: TGTGCCAGCTCACCAGTGCGGGGTACCGGGGAGCTGTTTTTT
cdr3_aa: CASSPVRGTGELFF
v_call: TRBV18
clone_size: -
d_call: -
j_call: TRBJ2-2

cdr3_nt: TGTGCCAGCAGCTCAGGGATCTACGAGCAGTACTTC
cdr3_aa: CASSSGIYEQYF
v_call: TRBV7-9
clone_size: once
d_call: -
j_call: TRBJ2-7

cdr3_nt: TGTGCCAGCAGCTCCATGCACTTGATGAACACTGAAGCTTTCTTT
cdr3_aa: CASSSMHLMNTEAFF
v_call: TRBV7-3
clone_size: -
d_call: -
j_call: TRBJ1-1

cdr3_nt: TGTGCCAGCAGCCGAACAGGGGGCCCCAACTATGGCTACACCTTC
cdr3_aa: CASSRTGGPNYGYTF
v_call: TRBV4-2
clone_size: -
d_call: TRBD1
j_call: TRBJ1-2

cdr3_nt: TGTGCCAGCAGTTTGACCGGAGTGAACACTGAAGCTTTCTTT
cdr3_aa: CASSLTGVNTEAFF
v_call: TRBV27
clone_size: -
d_call: -
j_call: TRBJ1-1

cdr3_nt: TGTGCCAGCAGTGATTCGAGTTCGTTAAGGGGTGGCTACACCTTC
cdr3_aa: CASSDSSSLRGGYTF
v_call: TRBV6-4
clone_size: -
d_call: -
j_call: TRBJ1-2

cdr3_nt: TGTGCCAGCAGCGTCGGGGGGTGGGCCAACGATGGCTATGGCTACACCTTC
cdr3_aa: CASSVGGWANDGYGYTF
v_call: TRBV7-2
clone_size: -
d_call: -
j_call: TRBJ1-2

cdr3_nt: TGTGCTAGTGGGATAGACAGGGGGCGCGACTACACCTTC
cdr3_aa: CASGIDRGRDYTF
v_call: TRBV12-5
clone_size: once
d_call: TRBD1
j_call: TRBJ1-2

cdr3_nt: TGTGCCAGCAGTTACTCCGAACAGGGGAATGGCTACACCTTC
cdr3_aa: CASSYSEQGNGYTF
v_call: TRBV6-5
clone_size: few
d_call: TRBD1
j_call: TRBJ1-2

cdr3_nt: TGTGCCAGCAGTTTGGCAGGGGGTCAGCCCCAGCATTTT
cdr3_aa: CASSLAGGQPQHF
v_call: TRBV12-3/TRBV12-4
clone_size: -
d_call: TRBD1
j_call: TRBJ1-5

cdr3_nt: TGTGCCAGCAGTTTATCCGGGACATACTATGGCTACACCTTC
cdr3_aa: CASSLSGTYYGYTF
v_call: TRBV27
clone_size: -
d_call: -
j_call: TRBJ1-2

cdr3_nt: TGTGCCAGTAGTATCGGGGGGAGAGGCACTGAGACCCAGTACTTC
cdr3_aa: CASSIGGRGTETQYF
v_call: TRBV19
clone_size: -
d_call: TRBD2
j_call: TRBJ2-5

cdr3_nt: TGTGCCAGCAGTGAAGTCACAGTGGCAGCCTATGGCTACACCTTC
cdr3_aa: CASSEVTVAAYGYTF
v_call: TRBV6-1
clone_size: few
d_call: -
j_call: TRBJ1-2

cdr3_nt: TGTGCCAGCAGCGTAGAGGGAGGGCCCGGGGAGCTGTTTTTT
cdr3_aa: CASSVEGGPGELFF
v_call: TRBV9
clone_size: -
d_call: TRBD2
j_call: TRBJ2-2

cdr3_nt: TGTGCCTGGACTACAATTTGGGGGCGAGATACGCAGTATTTT
cdr3_aa: CAWTTIWGRDTQYF
v_call: TRBV30
clone_size: -
d_call: -
j_call: TRBJ2-3

cdr3_nt: TGTGCCAGTAGTATAGATTCGGGAGCTGAAGCTTTCTTT
cdr3_aa: CASSIDSGAEAFF
v_call: TRBV19
clone_size: -
d_call: -
j_call: TRBJ1-1

cdr3_nt: TGCAGCGTTGAGGGTCGGACTAGCGATTACAATGAGCAGTTCTTC
cdr3_aa: CSVEGRTSDYNEQFF
v_call: TRBV29-1
clone_size: -
d_call: TRBD2
j_call: TRBJ2-1

cdr3_nt: TGTGCCAGTATAGAGACAGGGGGCCGAGGAGCTTTCTTT
cdr3_aa: CASIETGGRGAFF
v_call: TRBV19
clone_size: once
d_call: TRBD1
j_call: TRBJ1-1

cdr3_nt: TGTGCCAGCAGTTTACAGGGGGGGAAATCTGAAGCTTTCTTT
cdr3_aa: CASSLQGGKSEAFF
v_call: TRBV5-6
clone_size: -
d_call: TRBD1
j_call: TRBJ1-1

cdr3_nt: TGTGCCAGCAGCCAAGGTACAGGGAGATCCACTAATGAAAAACTGTTTTTT
cdr3_aa: CASSQGTGRSTNEKLFF
v_call: TRBV4-2
clone_size: -
d_call: -
j_call: TRBJ1-4

cdr3_nt: TGTGCCAGCAGCTTTGTCGGGGAGAAACTGTTTTTT
cdr3_aa: CASSFVGEKLFF
v_call: TRBV3-1/TRBV3-2
clone_size: -
d_call: -
j_call: TRBJ1-4

cdr3_nt: TGTGCCAGCAGCTTACTAGCGGGGAGCACAGATACGCAGTATTTT
cdr3_aa: CASSLLAGSTDTQYF
v_call: TRBV7-8
clone_size: -
d_call: TRBD2
j_call: TRBJ2-3

cdr3_nt: TGTGCCAGCAGTTTTGGGGGAGGAAACTATGGCTACACCTTC
cdr3_aa: CASSFGGGNYGYTF
v_call: TRBV27
clone_size: -
d_call: -
j_call: TRBJ1-2

cdr3_nt: TGTGCCATCAGTGGGTCCGGGACAGGAAATTCACCCCTCCACTTT
cdr3_aa: CAISGSGTGNSPLHF
v_call: TRBV10-3
clone_size: -
d_call: TRBD1
j_call: TRBJ1-6

cdr3_nt: TGTGCCAGCAGTTACTCAGCGACAGGGTACGAGCAGTACTTC
cdr3_aa: CASSYSATGYEQYF
v_call: TRBV6-2/TRBV6-3
clone_size: -
d_call: TRBD1
j_call: TRBJ2-7

cdr3_nt: TGCGCCAGCAGCCAAGATGGGGCTCTTAACACTGAAGCTTTCTTT
cdr3_aa: CASSQDGALNTEAFF
v_call: TRBV4-1
clone_size: -
d_call: -
j_call: TRBJ1-1

cdr3_nt: TGTGCCAGTAGTATGGTTGCAGGGAATAATGGCTACACCTTC
cdr3_aa: CASSMVAGNNGYTF
v_call: TRBV19
clone_size: -
d_call: -
j_call: TRBJ1-2

cdr3_nt: TGTGCCATCGGACAAACAGGGAGCAATCAGCCCCAGCATTTT
cdr3_aa: CAIGQTGSNQPQHF
v_call: TRBV10-3
clone_size: -
d_call: -
j_call: TRBJ1-5

cdr3_nt: TGTGCCAGCAGCGTAGACTGGAACACCGGGGAGCTGTTTTTT
cdr3_aa: CASSVDWNTGELFF
v_call: TRBV9
clone_size: -
d_call: -
j_call: TRBJ2-2

cdr3_nt: TGTGCCAGCTCACCGGGGTCCGGGGATCAGCCCCAGCATTTT
cdr3_aa: CASSPGSGDQPQHF
v_call: TRBV18
clone_size: -
d_call: -
j_call: TRBJ1-5

cdr3_nt: TGCAGCGTCTACAGGGATGGCTACACCTTC
cdr3_aa: CSVYRDGYTF
v_call: TRBV29-1
clone_size: -
d_call: -
j_call: TRBJ1-2

cdr3_nt: TGTGCCAGCTCACCAAGACAGGGGCTCACTGGAAACACCATATATTTT
cdr3_aa: CASSPRQGLTGNTIYF
v_call: TRBV18
clone_size: once
d_call: TRBD1
j_call: TRBJ1-3

cdr3_nt: TGTGCCAGCAGCGTAGGAATCGGGAACGTCAATGAGCAGTTCTTC
cdr3_aa: CASSVGIGNVNEQFF
v_call: TRBV9
clone_size: -
d_call: -
j_call: TRBJ2-1

cdr3_nt: TGCGCCAGCAGCTTAGACCTTCTAGCGGGAGGGGGCAATGAGCAGTTCTTC
cdr3_aa: CASSLDLLAGGGNEQFF
v_call: TRBV5-1
clone_size: -
d_call: TRBD2
j_call: TRBJ2-1

cdr3_nt: TGTGCCAGCAGTTATAGTACTGACCGGGGTATCAAGAAGTACTTC
cdr3_aa: CASSYSTDRGIKKYF
v_call: TRBV6-5
clone_size: -
d_call: -
j_call: TRBJ2-7

cdr3_nt: TGTGCCAGCAGTGACGAGGGGGTGAGCACTGGAAACACCATATATTTT
cdr3_aa: CASSDEGVSTGNTIYF
v_call: TRBV6-4
clone_size: -
d_call: -
j_call: TRBJ1-3

cdr3_nt: TGTGCCACCAGCAGAGATCTCGGGTCCGGGGAGCTGTTTTTT
cdr3_aa: CATSRDLGSGELFF
v_call: TRBV15
clone_size: -
d_call: -
j_call: TRBJ2-2

cdr3_nt: TGTGCCACCAGTGACCCTAAAGAACCAGATACGCAGTATTTT
cdr3_aa: CATSDPKEPDTQYF
v_call: TRBV24-1
clone_size: -
d_call: -
j_call: TRBJ2-3

cdr3_nt: TGTGCCAGCAGTCCTCTCCCGGGACAGCTCCAAGAGACCCAGTACTTC
cdr3_aa: CASSPLPGQLQETQYF
v_call: TRBV27
clone_size: -
d_call: TRBD1
j_call: TRBJ2-5

cdr3_nt: TGTGCCAGCAGCCTAACAGCGAACACTGAAGCTTTCTTT
cdr3_aa: CASSLTANTEAFF
v_call: TRBV3-1/TRBV3-2
clone_size: -
d_call: -
j_call: TRBJ1-1

cdr3_nt: TGTGCCAGCAGTTTGGGGAGCCTAGCTTTCGATACGCAGTATTTT
cdr3_aa: CASSLGSLAFDTQYF
v_call: TRBV27
clone_size: -
d_call: -
j_call: TRBJ2-3

cdr3_nt: TGTGCCTGGAGTGCCCAGGGGAGAGCTTTCTTT
cdr3_aa: CAWSAQGRAFF
v_call: TRBV30
clone_size: -
d_call: -
j_call: TRBJ1-1

cdr3_nt: TGTGCCAGCAGAAGCGCGGACAGCCTCTCTGGAGCTTTCTTT
cdr3_aa: CASRSADSLSGAFF
v_call: TRBV27
clone_size: -
d_call: -
j_call: TRBJ1-1